This T cell receptor beta chain was identified in a study of blood T cell repertoires in COVID-19. Data came from immunoSEQ multiplex PCR; TCRdb stores just in-frame clones and leaves some out. The table has roughly 200,000 clones, about 88% seen once. Sequencing was done on a sample of peripheral blood. The TCR originated in a woman aged 40 to 50 who had recovered from COVID-19.

CDR3: CASSQDAGTRGGELFF. The CDR3 region has the DNA TGCGCCAGCAGCCAAGATGCCGGGACTAGGGGCGGGGAGCTGTTTTTT. The chain employs TRBV4-3 and TRBJ2-2, with 8 bases that match TRBD2. This CDR3 comprises 16 residues. Trimming took 0 bases from V and 7 from J; bases not matched to a gene: 7. The germline V gene encodes CDR1 LGHNA and CDR2 YSLEER.